What follows are 19 T cell receptor beta chains derived from one specimen sequenced in a study of shared clonotypes between healthy human individuals. Sequencing used immunoSEQ multiplex PCR; TCRdb keeps in-frame clones, though not all of them. The sample holds about 1 million clones, around 74% seen once. The sequencing input was memory CD4+ T cells sorted from blood. Subset specified: CD45RA-negative fraction. These receptors were taken from a young man in good health.

This clone was seen once. The chain uses TRBV28 and TRBJ2-3, with 7 bases matching TRBD1. Germline V gene sequence: CDR1 MDHEN, CDR2 SYDVKM. The CDR3 is 14 amino acids. Trimming cost V 7 bases and J 3 bases; bases outside gene matches: 7. The CDR3 DNA is TGTGCCAGCACCAACAGGGGCCAGACAGATACGCAGTATTTT. Translated: CASTNRGQTDTQYF.

The J gene is TRBJ1-1, the V gene TRBV15, with D unclear. The V end lost 0 bases, the J end lost 7 bases, and 6 bases lay between the germline ends. CDR1 is LNHNV, CDR2 YYDKDF, per germline (reference sequence). The CDR3 sequence is 12 residues long. The CDR3 DNA reads TGTGCCACCAGCAGAGATCGGTATGAAGCTTTCTTT. Protein product: CATSRDRYEAFF.

This clone has just one count. The rearrangement joins TRBV6-5 to TRBJ1-6, with a tentative D call TRBD1 (6 bases). The CDR3 spans 15 residues. Germline CDR1 reads MNHEY; CDR2 reads SVGAGI. Trimming removed 6 bases at V and 9 bases at J, with 18 bases between. The CDR3: CASSLLSQGGSPLHF. The CDR3 coding sequence is TGTGCCAGCAGCCTACTATCACAGGGCGGTTCACCCCTCCACTTT.

This chain connects TRBV5-6 to TRBJ2-5; no definite D call. Judging by the DNA end, TRBJ2-7 fits better; the J call may be wrong. The CDR3 contains 15 residues. Per the germline V gene, CDR1 is SGHDT and CDR2 is YYEEEE. CDR3 amino acids: CASSLGLGSSYEQYF. CDR3 bases: TGTGCCAGCAGCTTGGGTCTGGGTTCCTCCTACGAGCAGTACTTC.

The V call is TRBV5-1, the J call TRBJ1-2; 7 positions agree with TRBD1. Germline V CDR1 and CDR2: SGHRS, YFSETQ. This CDR3 contains 13 residues. V lost 0 bases to trimming and J lost 8 bases; unmatched junction nucleotides: 4. The CDR3 loop reads CASSLGQGVGYTF. In DNA form, the CDR3 reads TGCGCCAGCAGCTTGGGTCAGGGGGTCGGCTACACCTTC. The variable domain in full, with the rest retrieved from reference TRBV5-1 and TRBJ1-2, is KAGVTQTPRYLIKTRGQQVTLSCSPISGHRSVSWYQQTPGQGLQFLFEYFSETQRNKGNFPGRFSGRQFSNSRSEMNVSTLELGDSALYLCASSLGQGVGYTFGSGTRLTVV.

This clone was seen a single time. The V call is TRBV19, the J call TRBJ1-4, with a weak D call TRBD1 (5 bases). There are 15 residues in the CDR3. Germline V gene data show CDR1 as LNHDA and CDR2 as SQIVND (reference sequence). V was shortened by 3 bases and J by 3 bases, with 11 bases between the two germline ends. The CDR3 spells CASSIDSSSNEKLFF. The CDR3, as DNA: TGTGCCAGTAGTATCGACAGCTCTTCTAATGAAAAACTGTTTTTT.

The chain has TRBV6-6 and TRBJ1-5; perhaps TRBD1 as D (5 bases). Trimming stripped 1 base from V and 2 bases from J, with 9 bases between. From germline, CDR1 is MNHNY and CDR2 SVGAGI (reference sequence). The CDR3 totals 15 residues. The CDR3 loop reads CASSYLQDRNQPQHF. The CDR3, as DNA: TGTGCCAGCAGTTACTTACAGGACCGCAATCAGCCCCAGCATTTT.

The chain recombines TRBV6-1 with TRBJ2-7; D is unclear. The CDR3 loop spans 14 amino acids. V lost 6 bases to trimming and J lost 5 bases, with 17 bases between them. The germline CDR1 and CDR2 sequences are MNHNS and SASEGT. The CDR3 coding sequence is TGTGCCAGCAGGAGGACCGGCGTCAGAGACGAGCAGTACTTC. Its protein is CASRRTGVRDEQYF.

The gene calls are TRBV11-2 and TRBJ1-1; maybe TRBD1 (6 bases). This CDR3 region has 15 residues. V was clipped by 1 base and J by 1 base, with 10 bases between them. Germline lookup yields CDR1 SGHAT and CDR2 FQNNGV. CDR3 residues: CASSLVAGANTEAFF. The CDR3 DNA reads as TGTGCCAGCAGCTTAGTCGCAGGGGCGAACACTGAAGCTTTCTTT.

The genes are TRBV20-1 and TRBJ2-3; D uncertain. Germline V lookup: CDR1 DFQATT, CDR2 SNEGSKA (reference sequence). Trimming removed 6 bases at V and 8 bases at J, with 12 bases between. The CDR3 sequence is 11 residues long. CDR3 protein: CSALEWGTQYF. The CDR3 DNA follows: TGCAGTGCGTTAGAATGGGGTACGCAGTATTTT.

This clone was seen only a few times. The same CDR3 is also encoded by other DNA sequences in this sample. The V call is TRBV9, the J call TRBJ1-3; no definite D call. CDR3 size: 13 residues. V lost 4 bases to trimming and J lost 4 bases, with 9 bases between them. CDR1 and CDR2 from the germline V gene are SGDLS and YYNGEE. In nucleotides, the CDR3 is TGTGCCAGCAGCCCCTTAGTGGGAAACACCATATATTTT. Translating gives CASSPLVGNTIYF.

This clone was recorded only once. V usage is TRBV28 and J usage is TRBJ2-7; TRBD1 matches 8 bases. The trim removed 5 bases at V and 0 bases at J, leaving 9 bases unmatched. Germline-derived CDR1 and CDR2 are MDHEN and SYDVKM. The CDR3 has 16 residues. CDR3 nucleotides: TGTGCCAGCAGTCCCCTCAGGGGGCAGGCCTCCTACGAGCAGTACTTC. Its translation is CASSPLRGQASYEQYF.

The chain links TRBV6-1 to TRBJ1-2; 9 positions agree with TRBD1. The trim removed 8 bases at V and 5 bases at J, leaving 6 bases unmatched. CDR1 and CDR2 from the germline V gene are MNHNS and SASEGT. This CDR3 has 13 amino acids. This CDR3 is CASHGTGPYGYTF. DNA of the CDR3: TGTGCCAGCCACGGGACAGGGCCGTATGGCTACACCTTC.

Notes on this clone: Other DNA sequences in this sample translate to the same CDR3. The chain has TRBV4-1 and TRBJ2-5, with TRBD1 as a possible D gene (6 bases). Germline V gene lookup returns CDR1 MGHRA and CDR2 YSYEKL. The CDR3 extends over 15 amino acids. Deletions cut 0 bases from V and 4 bases from J, with 12 bases between. CDR3 bases: TGCGCCAGCAGCCAAGACGGAACAGGGAGAGAGACCCAGTACTTC. This codes for CASSQDGTGRETQYF.

CDR3 nucleotides: TGTGCCAGCACCCTGAGTAGGGGGATGCGAGATACGCAGTATTTT. Residues: CASTLSRGMRDTQYF. The J gene is TRBJ2-3, the V gene TRBV28, with D possibly TRBD1 on 6 matching bases. This CDR3 contains 15 residues. Trimming stripped 7 bases from V and 5 bases from J, with 19 bases between. Germline V gene lookup returns CDR1 MDHEN and CDR2 SYDVKM. Full variable domain (missing parts from reference TRBV28 and TRBJ2-3): DVKVTQSSRYLVKRTGEKVFLECVQDMDHENMFWYRQDPGLGLRLIYFSYDVKMKEKGDIPEGYSVSREKKERFSLILESASTNQTSMYLCASTLSRGMRDTQYFGPGTRLTVL.

V is TRBV5-1 and J is TRBJ2-2; 9 nucleotides agree with TRBD1. V lost 1 base, J lost 4 bases, and 8 bases stayed unmatched. This CDR3 is 17 amino acids long. CDR1 SGHRS and CDR2 YFSETQ come from the germline V gene. In DNA form, the CDR3 reads TGCGCCAGCAGCTTGACAGGGGGCTCTGTGGGCACCGGGGAGCTGTTTTTT. The encoded protein is CASSLTGGSVGTGELFF.

The V gene is TRBV9, the J gene TRBJ1-4; D gene uncertain. The V gene's germline CDR1 is SGDLS and CDR2 YYNGEE. This CDR3 has 13 amino acids. The ends were cut back, 0 bases at V and 8 bases at J, with 8 bases in the middle. The CDR3, as DNA: TGTGCCAGCAGCGTAGGGGTTGGGGAAAAACTGTTTTTT. It translates to CASSVGVGEKLFF.

About this clone: The same CDR3 arises from other DNA sequences in this sample as well. V is TRBV5-4 and J is TRBJ2-7; 11 bases fit TRBD2. J gave up 0 bases and V 5 bases, and 4 bases lay outside the gene matches. The CDR3 has 15 amino acids. Germline lookup yields CDR1 SGHNT and CDR2 YYREEE (reference sequence). The CDR3 sequence is CASSLTSGSSYEQYF. CDR3 DNA: TGTGCCAGCAGTCTTACTAGCGGGAGCTCCTACGAGCAGTACTTC.

About this clone itself: The sample has other DNA sequences that encode this CDR3 too. The rearrangement uses TRBV15 and TRBJ2-7; the D is unclear. The CDR3 contains 15 residues. Germline loops: CDR1 LNHNV, CDR2 YYDKDF (reference sequence). Trimming took 3 bases from V and 0 from J, leaving 12 bases between them. CDR3 DNA sequence: TGTGCCACCAGCAGGGAACAAGGAAGCTCCTACGAGCAGTACTTC. Protein sequence: CATSREQGSSYEQYF.